The 26 T cell receptor beta chains below come from one sample, sequenced in a study of T cells in Graves' hyperthyroidism and ophthalmopathy. Amplification targeted TCR beta CDR3 regions from RNA transcripts. First-round RT-PCR of the TCR CDR3 relied on the HTBI primer set. MiXCR was run by TCRdb on the multiplex PCR reads, yielding one entry per CDR3 protein. The sample carries approximately 100,000 distinct CDR3 sequences, about 40% recorded once. Sequenced sample: peripheral blood or thyroid tissue (not recorded which). The receptors derive from a woman in her thirties with Graves' hyperthyroidism.

The table lists this clonotype with many counts. The CDR3 sequence is CASRVQGAADTGELFF. CDR3 nucleotide sequence: TGTGCCAGCAGGGTACAGGGGGCAGCGGACACCGGGGAGCTGTTTTTT. The chain uses TRBV28 and TRBJ2-2; 9 positions agree with TRBD1. The CDR3 totals 16 residues. In germline, CDR1 is MDHEN, CDR2 SYDVKM. The trim removed 6 bases at V and 3 bases at J, leaving 8 bases unmatched.

This clonotype was detected ten times or more. The chain recombines TRBV19 with TRBJ1-3; 8 bases match TRBD1. The CDR3 has 13 residues. V was pared by 9 bases and J by 0 bases, with 1 base of the junction left unmatched. Germline CDR1 is LNHDA and CDR2 is SQIVND (reference sequence). The CDR3 region has the DNA TGTGCCAGGGGACAGGACTCTGGAAACACCATATATTTT. It yields the protein CARGQDSGNTIYF.

This clonotype showed up many times. CDR3 protein: CASSFRGYGYTF. The CDR3 DNA sequence: TGTGCCAGCAGTTTCAGGGGCTATGGCTACACCTTC. The rearrangement uses TRBV28 and TRBJ1-2, with a weak D call TRBD1 (6 bases). The CDR3 is 12 amino acids. Germline-derived CDR1 and CDR2 are MDHEN and SYDVKM. V was clipped by 3 bases and J by 4 bases, with 6 bases between them.

As for this clonotype: A much larger clone differs by one base, so this may be a read error. The chain employs TRBV7-9 and TRBJ1-2, with D maybe TRBD1 (6 bases). The CDR3 length is 17 residues. Per germline, CDR1 SEHNR and CDR2 FQNEAQ (reference sequence). CDR3 sequence (DNA): TGCGCCAGCAGCCAGGACCCCGGGACAACTCATCCCTATGGCTACACCTTC. It is translated as CASSQDPGTTHPYGYTF. The full variable domain, completed using reference TRBV7-9 and TRBJ1-2, is DTGVSQNPRHKITKRGQNVTFRCDPISEHNRLYWYRQTLGQGPEFLTYFQNEAQLEKSRLLSDRFSAERPKGSFSTLEIQRTEQGDSAMYLCASSQDPGTTHPYGYTFGSGTRLTVV.

This clonotype was seen ten or more times. The chain links TRBV20-1 to TRBJ2-2; 8 bases align to TRBD1. The V gene's germline CDR1 is DFQATT and CDR2 SNEGSKA (reference sequence). CDR3 length: 14 amino acids. Germline trimming cut 3 bases from V and 1 base from J; bases unmatched to any gene: 1. The CDR3, as DNA: TGCAGTGCTAGTGGACAGGGGAACACCGGGGAGCTGTTTTTT. It codes for CSASGQGNTGELFF.

A word on this clonotype: A much larger clonotype is one base distant, so this may be a read error. The genes are TRBV10-1 and TRBJ2-3; a weak D match, TRBD2 (6 bases). V lost 7 bases, J lost 4 bases, and 15 bases lay in between. The CDR3 loop spans 14 amino acids. Germline CDR1 WNHNN, CDR2 SYGVQD (reference sequence). CDR3 in amino acids: CASKSRLDADTQYF. The CDR3 region has the DNA TGCGCCAGCAAATCGCGACTAGACGCAGATACGCAGTATTTT.

The rearrangement links TRBV30 to TRBJ1-1; weak D call: TRBD1 (6 bases). The CDR3 runs 12 residues. Germline V lookup: CDR1 GTSNPN, CDR2 SVGIG (reference sequence). Trimming stripped 2 bases from V and 5 bases from J, with 9 bases between. CDR3 DNA sequence: TGTGCCTGGAGTTGGGGGCATACTGAAGCTTTCTTT. As protein: CAWSWGHTEAFF.

This clonotype has at least ten counts. V and J are TRBV11-2 and TRBJ2-7; no reliable D call. The V end was cut by 4 bases, the J end by 7 bases, with 14 bases between. Germline CDR1 SGHAT, CDR2 FQNNGV. The CDR3 runs 13 residues. This chain's CDR3 is CASSSPGVLEQYF. The CDR3, as DNA: TGTGCCAGCAGCTCCCCTGGGGTACTAGAGCAGTACTTC. Full variable domain (remainder filled in from reference TRBV11-2 and TRBJ2-7): EAGVAQSPRYKIIEKRQSVAFWCNPISGHATLYWYQQILGQGPKLLIQFQNNGVVDDSQLPKDRFSAERLKGVDSTLKIQPAKLEDSAVYLCASSSPGVLEQYFGPGTRLTVT.

This clonotype was recorded a few times. The chain has TRBV2 and TRBJ1-5; 10 bases fit TRBD1. The CDR3 has 16 residues. The V segment lost 4 bases and the J segment 0 bases; nucleotides outside the gene matches: 3. Germline CDR1 is SNHLY and CDR2 is FYNNEI. As DNA, the CDR3 is TGTGCCAGCAGTGCGACAGGGGGCTATAGCAATCAGCCCCAGCATTTT. Its translation is CASSATGGYSNQPQHF. Looking up the rest from reference TRBV2 and TRBJ1-5 gives the full variable domain: EPEVTQTPSHQVTQMGQEVILRCVPISNHLYFYWYRQILGQKVEFLVSFYNNEISEKSEIFDDQFSVERPDGSNFTLKIRSTKLEDSAMYFCASSATGGYSNQPQHFGDGTRLSIL.

The chain is built from TRBV27 and TRBJ1-6, with 8 bases lining up with TRBD1. The CDR3 totals 15 residues. The J segment lost 8 bases and the V segment lost 2 bases, leaving 5 bases of the junction unmatched. CDR1 MNHEY and CDR2 SMNVEV come from the germline V gene (reference sequence). CDR3 loop: CASSLQGAGDSPLHF. DNA for the CDR3: TGTGCCAGCAGTTTACAGGGGGCGGGGGATTCACCCCTCCACTTT.

With regard to this clonotype: Given a much more abundant clone one base away, this may be a read error. This chain connects TRBV7-9 to TRBJ2-7; D uncertain. Germline CDR1 reads SEHNR; CDR2 reads FQNEAQ (reference sequence). The CDR3 is 14 residues long. CDR3 sequence (DNA): TGTGCCTGGAATCCATCAGCTAAGGTGAACGAGCAGTGCTTC. Translation: CAWNPSAKVNEQCF.

This clonotype was seen many times. The chain is built from TRBV10-3 and TRBJ1-1; D remains ambiguous. Trimming took 3 bases from V and 0 from J, leaving 8 bases between them. Germline V gene data show CDR1 as ENHRY and CDR2 as SYGVKD. The CDR3 is made up of 14 amino acids. The CDR3 sequence: CAISDSTVNTEAFF. The CDR3 DNA is TGTGCCATCAGTGATTCTACAGTGAACACTGAAGCTTTCTTT.

This clonotype was observed at least ten times. V and J are TRBV5-1 and TRBJ2-7, with D possibly TRBD2 on 5 matching bases. The germline V gene encodes CDR1 SGHRS and CDR2 YFSETQ. Deletions cut 4 bases from V and 6 bases from J, with 20 bases between. This CDR3 region has 15 residues. The CDR3 nucleotides read TGCGCCAGCAGCGAGGGAGATTTTCGGGTAGTCGAGCAGTACTTC. It yields the protein CASSEGDFRVVEQYF.

As to this clonotype: A junction end diverges from the germline sequence, so it may reflect a read error. V is TRBV10-3 and J is TRBJ1-6; tentative D call: TRBD1 (6 bases). CDR3 size: 13 residues. Germline V gives CDR1 ENHRY, CDR2 SYGVKD. Here the CDR3 reads CAISGQLHSPLHF. The CDR3 nucleotides read TGCGCCATCAGTGGACAGCTACATTCACCCCTCCACTTT.

There are many counts of this clonotype. The V call is TRBV20-1, the J call TRBJ2-5, with 12 bases identical to TRBD2. The trim removed 6 bases at V and 4 bases at J, leaving 12 bases unmatched. Germline CDR1 is DFQATT and CDR2 is SNEGSKA (reference sequence). This CDR3 region has 16 residues. CDR3 sequence: CSAGGILAGGRETQYF. For the CDR3, the DNA is TGCAGTGCGGGGGGGATTCTAGCGGGAGGGCGAGAGACCCAGTACTTC.

Only one count was recorded for this clonotype. The chain links TRBV10-3 to TRBJ1-6; TRBD1 is a possible D gene (5 bases). CDR1 and CDR2 (germline): ENHRY, SYGVKD. Trimming cost V 0 bases and J 10 bases, with 7 bases left between them. CDR3 length equals 13 residues. For the CDR3, the DNA is TGTGCCATCAGTGAGTCAAGGGGCTCACCCCTCCACTTT. The encoded protein is CAISESRGSPLHF.

This clonotype was recorded at least ten times. V gene TRBV12-3 or TRBV12-4 combines with J gene TRBJ1-1; D is undetermined. This CDR3 has 14 amino acids. Between the trimmed V and J ends, which lost 6 bases and 1 base, there was a span of 12 bases. CDR3 loop: CASSPLSSNTEAFF. In nucleotides, the CDR3 is TGTGCCAGCAGCCCCCTTTCATCGAACACTGAAGCTTTCTTT.

This clonotype appeared many times. The J gene is TRBJ2-2, the V gene TRBV7-6; 10 bases match TRBD2. The J segment lost 3 bases and the V segment lost 3 bases, leaving 7 bases of the junction unmatched. Germline CDR1 and CDR2: SGHVS and FNYEAQ. The CDR3 is 17 residues long. The CDR3 loop reads CASSFKAGGDYTGELFF. The CDR3 DNA is TGTGCCAGCAGCTTCAAAGCGGGAGGGGATTACACCGGGGAGCTGTTTTTT.

The chain carries TRBV10-3 and TRBJ2-5; D is possibly TRBD1 or TRBD2 (5 bases each). Looked up from germline, CDR1 is ENHRY and CDR2 is SYGVKD. V was trimmed by 4 bases and J by 0 bases, leaving 9 bases between them. The length of the CDR3 is 14 residues. The CDR3 DNA is TGTGCCATCAGTGCAGGGAGAAACCAAGAGACCCAGTACTTC. Its translation is CAISAGRNQETQYF.

This clonotype was counted many times. CDR3 nucleotides: TGCGCCAGCAGCACCCGGCCGGGACAGGGACTGAGAGCCTACGAGCAGTACTTC. Translation: CASSTRPGQGLRAYEQYF. The chain joins TRBV5-1 to TRBJ2-7; 9 nucleotides line up with TRBD1. The germline V gene encodes CDR1 SGHRS and CDR2 YFSETQ. V shed 4 bases, J shed 2 bases, and the junction held 16 bases outside the gene matches. The CDR3 spans 18 residues.

This clonotype was seen once. The rearrangement uses TRBV7-9 and TRBJ2-2; TRBD2 matches at 12 bases. Germline V CDR1 and CDR2: SEHNR, FQNEAQ (reference sequence). J gave up 4 bases and V 4 bases, and 10 bases lay outside the gene matches. The CDR3 runs 18 residues. In DNA form, the CDR3 reads TGTGCCAGCAGCTCTCTAGCGGGAGGGCCCTCGGGCACCGGGGAGCTGTTTTTT. Encoded protein: CASSSLAGGPSGTGELFF.

The sample holds many counts of this clonotype. The chain couples TRBV7-9 to TRBJ1-4; D is possibly TRBD1 (6 bases). Germline CDR1 and CDR2: SEHNR and FQNEAQ (reference sequence). Trimming stripped 4 bases from V and 5 bases from J, with 17 bases between. The CDR3 length is 16 residues. CDR3 sequence reads: CASSSRVGGPNEKLFF. CDR3 nucleotides: TGTGCCAGCAGCTCCCGCGTAGGGGGGCCGAATGAAAAACTGTTTTTT.

With regard to this clonotype: The junction departs from germline at one end; a sequencing error may be responsible. This chain uses TRBV7-2 with TRBJ1-2, with D possibly matching TRBD1 (6 bases). Germline V gene data show CDR1 as SGHTA and CDR2 as FQGNSA. This CDR3 region has 11 residues. CDR3 residues: CASSSSGTPDF. In DNA, the CDR3 is TGTGCCAGCAGCTCGTCCGGGACACCGGACTTC.

CDR3 DNA: TGTGCCACCAGCAGCCATGGCGGGACTAGCACAGATACGCAGTATTTT. Translating it yields CATSSHGGTSTDTQYF. The chain combines TRBV15 with TRBJ2-3; tentative D call: TRBD2 (6 bases). The CDR3 is made up of 16 amino acids. In germline, CDR1 is LNHNV, CDR2 YYDKDF (reference sequence). V lost 3 bases and J lost 0, with 13 bases in between.

The chain has TRBV9 and TRBJ2-3; D not resolved. Per germline, CDR1 SGDLS and CDR2 YYNGEE. The CDR3 contains 15 residues. The ends were cut back, 6 bases at V and 3 bases at J, with 17 bases in the middle. The CDR3 bases are TGTGCCAGCACCGACCCCGGTGGCGGTACAGATACGCAGTATTTT. Amino acid sequence: CASTDPGGGTDTQYF.

In its sample, this clonotype was seen many times. The chain couples TRBV27 to TRBJ1-4; 7 bases match TRBD1. V shed 8 bases, J shed 8 bases, and the junction held 5 bases outside the gene matches. Germline CDR1 is MNHEY and CDR2 is SMNVEV (reference sequence). CDR3 length equals 12 residues. The CDR3 spells CASRKTGEKLFF. In DNA form, the CDR3 reads TGTGCCAGCCGCAAGACAGGGGAAAAACTGTTTTTT.